This T cell receptor (beta chain) was sequenced in a study of blood T cell repertoires in COVID-19. Here immunoSEQ multiplex PCR was the method, and the copy in TCRdb shows in-frame clones only, minus some. The sample has tens of thousands of clones; around 89% are singletons. The specimen sequenced was peripheral blood. The receptor's source is a woman aged 80 or over with active COVID-19.

CDR3 loop: CAISEDRGGGYTF. For the CDR3, the DNA is TGTGCCATCAGTGAGGACAGGGGCGGGGGCTACACCTTC. This chain joins TRBV10-3 and TRBJ1-2, with 8 bases aligning to TRBD1. The CDR3 runs 13 residues. Germline loops: CDR1 ENHRY, CDR2 SYGVKD. J was trimmed by 8 bases and V by 2 bases; bases with no gene match: 4.